Given below is one TCR beta chain in context. This sample stems from a study of blood T cell repertoires in COVID-19. Study as a whole: Samples representing acute and convalescent COVID-19 were sourced from the United States, Italy and Spain. The cDNA or gDNA used as material had been derived from T cells, B-cell-depleted T cells, or PBMCs.

Per the original methods: Nucleated cell number was recorded as an estimate derived from reference gene primer amplification. Profiling relied on immunoSEQ multiplex PCR, and the TCRdb table lists in-frame clones only, not all of them. From that table come the V and J calls and clone size; the DNA was used to work out D and trimming. The sample records more than 200,000 clones, around 84% being singletons. Participants were aged roughly 18 to 100 years from around 25 US areas. V lost 8 bases to trimming and J lost 1 base, with 14 bases between them. From germline, CDR1 is MNHEY and CDR2 SVGAGI. The CDR3 has 15 amino acids.

This TCR derives from a woman between 50 and 59 years old who had recovered from COVID-19. Source material: PBMCs or T cells enriched from blood (not recorded which). The chain carries TRBV6-5 and TRBJ2-2, with D maybe TRBD1 (5 bases). The CDR3 is CASRRSQVNTGELFF. In DNA, the CDR3 is TGTGCCAGCCGACGATCACAGGTGAACACCGGGGAGCTGTTTTTT.